This T cell receptor (beta chain) derives from a study of blood T cell repertoires in COVID-19. Whole-study context: The analysed material was cDNA or gDNA that came from T cells, B-cell-depleted T cells, or PBMCs.

In the authors' workflow: For nucleated cells, counts were estimated from reference gene primer amplification. The method was immunoSEQ multiplex PCR; TCRdb's version includes in-frame clones alone and lacks a portion of them. V, J and clone size were drawn from that table, and D and trimming were deduced from the DNA. The sample holds roughly 73,000 clones, 80% to 90% seen once. V was shortened by 0 bases and J by 0 bases, with 10 bases between the two germline ends. The germline V gene has CDR1 SGHNT and CDR2 YYREEE (reference sequence). The CDR3 has 15 residues. This clone was seen a few times. The chain links TRBV5-4 to TRBJ2-7, with D perhaps matching TRBD2 (7 bases). The sequencing sample was made of peripheral blood. This sequence was found in an elderly woman with active or convalescent COVID-19. The CDR3 sequence: CASSLGAGASYEQYF. The CDR3 coding sequence is TGTGCCAGCAGCTTGGGGGCGGGGGCCTCCTACGAGCAGTACTTC.